Each of the 32 T cell receptor beta chains below was sequenced from the same sample in a study of blood T cell repertoires in COVID-19. TCRdb's table, derived via immunoSEQ multiplex PCR, lists solely in-frame clones and lacks some. The table lists about 220,000 clones, 70% to 85% of them singletons. The sample was peripheral blood. Receptors originate from a man aged 40-49 years who had recovered from COVID-19.

The rearrangement joins TRBV6-6 to TRBJ2-5, with TRBD2 matching over 8 bases. The CDR3 is 14 residues long. CDR1 and CDR2 (germline): MNHNY, SVGAGI (reference sequence). The junction had 4 bases not matched to a gene; V was cut back by 2 bases and J by 5 bases. The chain's CDR3 is CASSYGTSSETQYF. CDR3 in DNA: TGTGCCAGCAGTTACGGGACTAGTTCTGAGACCCAGTACTTC.

The chain uses TRBV7-2 and TRBJ1-6, with no clear D. V dropped 4 bases and J dropped 8 bases, with 9 bases sitting between them. The germline CDR1 and CDR2 sequences are SGHTA and FQGNSA. The CDR3 sequence is 13 residues long. CDR3 sequence reads: CASSSPGDSPLHF. The DNA for the CDR3 is TGTGCCAGCAGCTCACCCGGGGATTCACCCCTCCACTTT.

The chain couples TRBV9 to TRBJ2-1; D gene uncertain. V dropped 3 bases and J dropped 2 bases, with 24 bases sitting between them. Germline V gene data show CDR1 as SGDLS and CDR2 as YYNGEE. The CDR3 has 19 residues. CDR3 coding DNA: TGTGCCAGCAGCGGAGGCCCCTTATCGCGTCCCAAAGCCTACAATGAGCAGTTCTTC. Protein: CASSGGPLSRPKAYNEQFF.

This chain uses TRBV30 with TRBJ2-1, with D perhaps TRBD2 (5 bases). CDR1 is GTSNPN and CDR2 is SVGIG in the germline V gene (reference sequence). CDR3 length: 12 residues. Trimming left V 0 bases short and J 10 bases short, with 10 bases between. The chain's CDR3 is CAWSVRGNEQFF. CDR3 sequence (DNA): TGTGCCTGGAGTGTACGGGGTAACGAGCAGTTCTTC.

The chain has TRBV6-9 and TRBJ2-2; 8 bases agree with TRBD1. Germline V lookup: CDR1 MNHGY, CDR2 SVAAGI. Trimming took 2 bases from V and 4 from J; bases not matched to a gene: 3. The length of the CDR3 is 15 residues. In DNA form, the CDR3 reads TGTGCCAGCAGTTATCGGGACAGGCTCACCGGGGAGCTGTTTTTT. Residues: CASSYRDRLTGELFF.

The V call is TRBV6-2 or TRBV6-3, the J call TRBJ2-6; 11 nucleotides match TRBD2. V lost 2 bases, J lost 2 bases, and 11 bases stayed unmatched. Germline values: CDR1 MNHEY, CDR2 SVGEGT. The CDR3 extends over 20 amino acids. The CDR3 nucleotides read TGTGCCAGCAGTTACGGCGGCAAACTAGCGGGAGTAACTGGGGCCAACGTCCTGACTTTC. Translating it yields CASSYGGKLAGVTGANVLTF.

This chain links TRBV10-3 with TRBJ2-5; D is possibly TRBD2 (6 bases). V dropped 9 bases and J dropped 5 bases, with 16 bases sitting between them. The germline V gene has CDR1 ENHRY and CDR2 SYGVKD. The CDR3 totals 13 residues. The CDR3 reads CAITRLVGETQYF. CDR3 bases: TGTGCCATTACGCGACTAGTCGGGGAGACCCAGTACTTC.

The V call is TRBV5-5, the J call TRBJ1-6, with 8 bases lining up with TRBD1. V was clipped by 4 bases and J by 10 bases; unmatched bases: 4. The CDR3 runs 13 residues. Germline assignment: CDR1 SGHKS and CDR2 YYEKEE (reference sequence). DNA for the CDR3: TGTGCCAGCAGCGCGACAGGGGACTCACCCCTCCACTTT. This codes for CASSATGDSPLHF.

The chain uses TRBV5-1 and TRBJ2-5; 13 bases fit TRBD2. J lost 5 bases, V lost 2 bases, and 12 bases had no gene match. This CDR3 has 18 amino acids. CDR1 and CDR2 (germline): SGHRS, YFSETQ. CDR3 in DNA: TGCGCCAGCAGCTTCGACCCGGGTGGACTAGCGGGGGTGGAGACCCAGTACTTC. It translates to CASSFDPGGLAGVETQYF.

V and J are TRBV3-1 (or the pseudogene TRBV3-2) and TRBJ2-5; D is undetermined. The CDR3 has 13 residues. Trimming pared 4 bases from V and 5 bases from J, leaving 11 bases between. The germline gives CDR1 LGHDT, CDR2 YNNKEL (reference sequence). Here the CDR3 DNA reads TGTGCCAGCAGCCCACTTCGTGGTGAGACCCAGTACTTC. Translation: CASSPLRGETQYF.

The count of this clone is one. The gene calls are TRBV3-1 (or the pseudogene TRBV3-2) and TRBJ2-1; 13 bases are shared with TRBD2. V shed 0 bases, J shed 5 bases, and the junction held 4 bases outside the gene matches. Per the germline V gene, CDR1 is LGHDT and CDR2 is YNNKEL (reference sequence). This CDR3 has 17 residues. The DNA of the CDR3 is TGTGCCAGCAGCCAAGATGACGGGACTAGCGGGAACAATGAGCAGTTCTTC. Translating gives CASSQDDGTSGNNEQFF.

This clone was seen repeatedly, ten times or more. This chain links TRBV7-6 with TRBJ2-1; 9 bases align to TRBD2. Germline values: CDR1 SGHVS, CDR2 FNYEAQ. Trimming at V came to 6 bases and at J to 6 bases, leaving 9 bases not matched to a gene. This CDR3 is built from 15 residues. CDR3 coding DNA: TGTGCCAGCAGAACCACCGGGACTAGCCGCAATGAGCAGTTCTTC. Its translation is CASRTTGTSRNEQFF.

In its sample, this clone was seen a few times. The chain recombines TRBV19 with TRBJ2-3; 11 positions match TRBD2. CDR3 size: 13 residues. The V segment lost 6 bases and the J segment 4 bases; nucleotides outside the gene matches: 0. Germline V lookup: CDR1 LNHDA, CDR2 SQIVND (reference sequence). CDR3 nucleotides: TGTGCCAGTAGACTAGCGGGGGCAGATACGCAGTATTTT. The encoded protein is CASRLAGADTQYF.

The chain links TRBV7-9 to TRBJ2-1; 14 bases line up with TRBD2. The CDR3 is made up of 12 amino acids. The germline CDR1 and CDR2 sequences are SEHNR and FQNEAQ (reference sequence). V was pared by 4 bases and J by 16 bases, with 3 bases of the junction left unmatched. DNA of the CDR3: TGTGCCAGCAGCTCGGGACTAGCGGGAGAATTCTTC. Encoded protein: CASSSGLAGEFF.

CDR3 in DNA: TGTGCCAGCAGCTCATCTTCGTTCGGGGAGCAGTTCTTC. Protein: CASSSSSFGEQFF. The chain links TRBV7-8 to TRBJ2-1, with no clear D. This CDR3 contains 13 residues. V lost 4 bases, J lost 10 bases, and 14 bases lay in between. CDR1 is SGHVS, CDR2 FQNEAQ, per germline.

About this clone itself: The sample has other DNA sequences that encode this CDR3 too. The chain carries TRBV7-2 and TRBJ1-1; unclear D gene. V dropped 5 bases and J dropped 1 base, with 8 bases sitting between them. This CDR3 is built from 13 residues. Germline CDR1 reads SGHTA; CDR2 reads FQGNSA. DNA for the CDR3: TGTGCCAGCAGCCTGAGTGGGAACACTGAAGCTTTCTTT. It yields the protein CASSLSGNTEAFF. The variable domain in full, with the rest retrieved from reference TRBV7-2 and TRBJ1-1, is GAGVSQSPSNKVTEKGKDVELRCDPISGHTALYWYRQSLGQGLEFLIYFQGNSAPDKSGLPSDRFSAERTGGSVSTLTIQRTQQEDSAVYLCASSLSGNTEAFFGQGTRLTVV.

DNA for the CDR3: TGTGCCAGCAGCTTATACAGGGTAGGGAACCACGAGCAGTACTTC. Protein: CASSLYRVGNHEQYF. The rearrangement links TRBV5-8 to TRBJ2-7; TRBD1 might be the D (6 bases). Germline V gene lookup returns CDR1 SGHTS and CDR2 YDEGEE. V lost 2 bases, J lost 5 bases, and 17 bases lay in between. This CDR3 has 15 amino acids.

Concerning this clone itself: Other DNA sequences within the sample encode an identical CDR3. The chain combines TRBV18 with TRBJ1-5, with a tentative D call TRBD1 (6 bases). V lost 3 bases to trimming and J lost 4 bases, with 10 bases between them. Germline V lookup: CDR1 KGHSH, CDR2 LQKENI. The CDR3 has 14 residues. CDR3 nucleotides: TGTGCCAGCTCACCCCAGGGGTCGAATCAGCCCCAGCATTTT. This gives the protein CASSPQGSNQPQHF.

The V gene is TRBV3-1 (or the pseudogene TRBV3-2), the J gene TRBJ2-2; TRBD2 might be the D (6 bases). V lost 0 bases to trimming and J lost 8 bases, with 7 bases between them. This CDR3 spans 13 amino acids. Germline V gene data show CDR1 as LGHDT and CDR2 as YNNKEL (reference sequence). The CDR3 is CASSQEREGELFF. The CDR3 DNA reads TGTGCCAGCAGCCAAGAACGGGAGGGGGAGCTGTTTTTT.

J is TRBJ1-5 and V is TRBV2; D gene ambiguous. The CDR3 loop spans 13 amino acids. Trimming took 4 bases from V and 4 from J, leaving 8 bases between them. The germline gives CDR1 SNHLY, CDR2 FYNNEI. The CDR3 reads CASSADTNQPQHF. In DNA form, the CDR3 reads TGTGCCAGCAGTGCAGACACAAATCAGCCCCAGCATTTT.

V is TRBV19 and J is TRBJ2-1; D possibly corresponds to TRBD1 (6 bases). The CDR3 spans 12 residues. V gave up 1 base and J gave up 15 bases, with 13 bases separating them. Germline V gene lookup returns CDR1 LNHDA and CDR2 SQIVND (reference sequence). CDR3 bases: TGTGCCAGTAGTATAGGTGAGGGGGTGAGGTTCTTC. It encodes CASSIGEGVRFF.

The chain carries TRBV7-9 and TRBJ2-7, with 10 positions matching TRBD2. The CDR3 extends over 15 amino acids. The V and J ends lost 3 bases and 5 bases, in that order; junction bases with no gene match: 7. CDR1 is SEHNR, CDR2 FQNEAQ, per germline (reference sequence). DNA of the CDR3: TGTGCCAGCAGCTTGAGCGGGAGGGCCCAGGACGAGCAGTACTTC. It is translated as CASSLSGRAQDEQYF.

This chain connects TRBV4-2 to TRBJ2-4, with 8 bases that match TRBD1. V gave up 1 base and J gave up 1 base; unmatched junction bases: 0. CDR3 size: 15 residues. CDR1 and CDR2 from the germline V gene are LGHNA and YNFKEQ. The CDR3 protein is CASSQGTGAKNIQYF. CDR3 bases: TGTGCCAGCAGCCAAGGGACAGGGGCCAAAAACATTCAGTACTTC.

This chain links TRBV27 with TRBJ2-7, with TRBD1 identical over 11 bases. CDR1 is MNHEY and CDR2 is SMNVEV in the germline V gene (reference sequence). Trimming removed 4 bases from V and 12 bases from J; junction bases left unmatched: 14. CDR3 size: 15 residues. The CDR3 DNA follows: TGTGCCAGCAGTTCTACCTGGAGGACAGGGGGCGTTCTGTACTTC. Amino acids: CASSSTWRTGGVLYF.

In its sample, this clone was seen a few times. This chain connects TRBV20-1 to TRBJ2-1; D is unresolved. With 3 bases removed from V and 2 bases from J, the gap between germline ends came to 11 bases. The V gene's germline CDR1 is DFQATT and CDR2 SNEGSKA (reference sequence). The CDR3 has 14 amino acids. CDR3 DNA sequence: TGCAGTGCTAGTAACCCAGGCGCCTACAATGAGCAGTTCTTC. It yields the protein CSASNPGAYNEQFF.

This chain uses TRBV10-3 with TRBJ2-3; the D is unclear. Looked up from germline, CDR1 is ENHRY and CDR2 is SYGVKD. The CDR3 is made up of 12 amino acids. The ends were cut back, 0 bases at V and 11 bases at J, with 9 bases in the middle. CDR3 sequence (DNA): TGTGCCATCAGTGAGTCCACAGAGAAGCAGTATTTT. Its protein is CAISESTEKQYF.

The genes are TRBV19 and TRBJ2-1; 9 bases fit TRBD2. Germline-derived CDR1 and CDR2 are LNHDA and SQIVND (reference sequence). The CDR3 has 18 residues. V was pared by 3 bases and J by 5 bases, with 14 bases of the junction left unmatched. CDR3 in DNA: TGTGCCAGTAGTATTAAGGTTTCTGGGACTAGCTCGAACAATGAGCAGTTCTTC. Translated, it gives CASSIKVSGTSSNNEQFF.

A single count supports this clone. The chain couples TRBV5-6 to TRBJ2-7; a possible D gene is TRBD2 (6 bases). V was trimmed by 4 bases and J by 3 bases, leaving 14 bases between them. The germline gives CDR1 SGHDT, CDR2 YYEEEE. The CDR3 has 14 residues. The CDR3 region has the DNA TGTGCCAGCAGCCCAACCGGGAGAATCTACGAGCAGTACTTC. It translates to CASSPTGRIYEQYF.

J is TRBJ2-2 and V is TRBV6-5; TRBD1 matches at 7 bases. The CDR3 loop spans 14 amino acids. J was trimmed by 4 bases and V by 6 bases; bases with no gene match: 5. CDR1 and CDR2 from the germline V gene are MNHEY and SVGAGI. The CDR3 nucleotides read TGTGCCAGCAGACCAGGACAGGTCACCGGGGAGCTGTTTTTT. Translated: CASRPGQVTGELFF.

The V call is TRBV11-2, the J call TRBJ2-3; no clear D gene. With 5 bases removed from V and 9 bases from J, the gap between germline ends came to 18 bases. Germline lookup yields CDR1 SGHAT and CDR2 FQNNGV. The CDR3 spans 14 residues. The CDR3 DNA sequence: TGTGCCAGCAGCCCACCCACCTTTCTAGAGACGCAGTATTTT. It encodes CASSPPTFLETQYF.

This clone appeared once. This rearrangement joins TRBV7-2 to TRBJ1-5; 7 bases agree with TRBD1. The germline CDR1 and CDR2 sequences are SGHTA and FQGNSA. The CDR3 totals 15 residues. Losses at the gene ends were 4 bases for V and 0 bases for J; bases not matched to a gene: 3. The CDR3 region is CASSSRGYSNQPQHF. The CDR3 nucleotides are TGTGCCAGCAGCTCCAGGGGGTATAGCAATCAGCCCCAGCATTTT.

The rearrangement uses TRBV2 and TRBJ1-2; D uncertain. The V end lost 6 bases, the J end lost 1 base, and 9 bases lay between the germline ends. The CDR3 contains 13 residues. Germline V gene data show CDR1 as SNHLY and CDR2 as FYNNEI. The CDR3 region has the DNA TGTGCCAGCAGGGAGGGCGATAACTATGGCTACACCTTC. Translating gives CASREGDNYGYTF.